This entry describes one T cell receptor beta chain. Its antigen is not known. This sample was taken from a study of cytomegalovirus exposure and HLA in healthy donors. About the research overall: Assignment to the Caucasian-associated ancestry cluster applied to around 76% of the approximately 390 genotyped donors. Study outcomes and limitations: In a later analysis, at a false discovery rate of 0.05, 15,000 to 20,000 TCR beta sequences were associated with HLA alleles. Among donors in an Asian-associated ancestry cluster, a later analysis reportedly found fewer N-insertions than the roughly 610-donor mean. Donors were assumed by presence/absence analyses to have roughly uniform sequencing depth.

The PCR was carried out with 60 Vbeta primers and 13 Jbeta primers. The table came from immunoSEQ multiplex PCR; TCRdb's copy has only in-frame clones and leaves some out. The sample comprises about 130,000 clones, around 77% of which are singletons, and over 10% rests with the top ten. V was pared by 9 bases and J by 0 bases, with 0 bases of the junction left unmatched. The CDR3 is 13 residues long. From germline, CDR1 is MNHNY and CDR2 SVGAGI (reference sequence). This sequence originates from a woman between 35 and 50 years old in good health and CMV-seropositive. Sequencing input: PBMCs. The chain links TRBV6-6 to TRBJ2-1; 9 nucleotides line up with TRBD2. CDR3 in amino acids: CASSGSSYNEQFF. The DNA for the CDR3 is TGTGCCAGTAGCGGGAGCTCCTACAATGAGCAGTTCTTC.